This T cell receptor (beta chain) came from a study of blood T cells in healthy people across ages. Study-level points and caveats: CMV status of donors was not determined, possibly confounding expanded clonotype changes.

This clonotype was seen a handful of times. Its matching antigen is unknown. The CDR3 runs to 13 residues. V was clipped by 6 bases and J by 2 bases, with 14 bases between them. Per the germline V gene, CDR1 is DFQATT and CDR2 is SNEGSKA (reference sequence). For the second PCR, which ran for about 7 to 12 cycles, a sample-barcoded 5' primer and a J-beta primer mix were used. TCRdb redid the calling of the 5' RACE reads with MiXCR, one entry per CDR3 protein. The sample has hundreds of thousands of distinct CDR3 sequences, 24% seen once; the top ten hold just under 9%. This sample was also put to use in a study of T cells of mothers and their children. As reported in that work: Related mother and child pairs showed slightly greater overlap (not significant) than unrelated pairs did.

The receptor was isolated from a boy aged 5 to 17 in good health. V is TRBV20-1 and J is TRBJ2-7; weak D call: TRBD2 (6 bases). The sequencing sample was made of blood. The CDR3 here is CSAVVAGTYEQYF. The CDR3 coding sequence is TGCAGTGCCGTCGTCGCGGGGACCTACGAGCAGTACTTC.